Each of the 31 T cell receptor beta chains below was sequenced from the same sample in a study of OX40 agonist ivuxolimab in advanced cancers. The assay was immunoSEQ multiplex PCR, and TCRdb's table has in-frame clones only and misses some. Of around 34,000 clones detected, about 92% appear once; the ten largest clones hold around 33%. Sequencing used CD4+ or CD8+ T cells sorted from blood, obtained in a trial of the OX40 agonist ivuxolimab. The receptors were gathered from an adult with an advanced solid tumor such as melanoma, head and neck, liver or kidney cancer.

The chain links TRBV23-1 to TRBJ2-3, with D maybe TRBD1 (6 bases). TRBV23-1 is reported as an ORF; its role is uncertain. The CDR3 has 16 residues. V was clipped by 7 bases and J by 2 bases, with 19 bases between them. As DNA, the CDR3 is TGCGCCAGCACCAAGTCGGTGGCAGGGGCCACAGATACGCAGTATTTT. Its protein is CASTKSVAGATDTQYF.

The J gene is TRBJ1-5, the V gene TRBV4-2; the D gene is possibly TRBD1 (6 bases). The V and J ends lost 5 bases and 6 bases respectively, with 20 bases between them. The CDR3 sequence is 16 residues long. The germline V gene has CDR1 LGHNA and CDR2 YNFKEQ. CDR3 bases: TGTGCCAGCAGCTTGGTGGGTTGGGGGGCGGTTCAGCCCCAGCATTTT. It translates to CASSLVGWGAVQPQHF.

In its sample, this clone was seen a few times. V and J are TRBV27 and TRBJ2-7; 9 nucleotides agree with TRBD1. Germline assignment: CDR1 MNHEY and CDR2 SMNVEV (reference sequence). The CDR3 is 14 residues long. V shed 7 bases, J shed 2 bases, and the junction held 6 bases outside the gene matches. The DNA for the CDR3 is TGTGCCAGCAACCCGGGACAGGGACCCTACGAGCAGTACTTC. It encodes CASNPGQGPYEQYF.

Regarding this clone: The junction shows a germline mismatch at one end, possibly a read error. The chain has TRBV2 and TRBJ1-1; tentatively, D is TRBD1 (5 bases). The CDR3 is 17 amino acids. From germline, CDR1 is SNHLY and CDR2 FYNNEI. The CDR3 nucleotides are TGTGCCGGCAGTGAAGCTTGGGCAGGCGGGGGGAACACTGAAGCTTTCTTT. Translation: CAGSEAWAGGGNTEAFF.

A few counts support this clone. The CDR3 reads CASSISAGTYNEQFF. In DNA form, the CDR3 reads TGTGCCAGTAGTATCTCGGCGGGAACCTACAATGAGCAGTTCTTC. This chain links TRBV19 with TRBJ2-1, with D perhaps matching TRBD2 (6 bases). The CDR3 consists of 15 residues. V lost 3 bases and J 2 bases, leaving 11 bases between the germline ends. The germline V gene has CDR1 LNHDA and CDR2 SQIVND (reference sequence).

The chain is built from TRBV9 and TRBJ2-1, with D possibly matching TRBD1 (6 bases). The ends were cut back, 6 bases at V and 1 base at J, with 14 bases in the middle. The CDR3 spans 15 residues. Germline CDR1 SGDLS, CDR2 YYNGEE. The CDR3 bases are TGTGCCAGCACCCAAGGGGGTGGGTCCTACAATGAGCAGTTCTTC. Its translation: CASTQGGGSYNEQFF.

The chain combines TRBV7-8 with TRBJ2-1, with 11 positions matching TRBD2. Germline V gives CDR1 SGHVS, CDR2 FQNEAQ. The CDR3 is made up of 16 amino acids. V shed 4 bases and J 5 bases; nucleotides not matched to a gene: 7. Here the CDR3 reads CASSSPLAGVDNEQFF. CDR3 DNA: TGTGCCAGCAGCTCCCCACTAGCGGGGGTGGACAATGAGCAGTTCTTC.

The chain has TRBV7-9 and TRBJ2-7; perhaps D is TRBD1 or TRBD2 (5 bases each). The V gene's germline CDR1 is SEHNR and CDR2 FQNEAQ (reference sequence). The CDR3 totals 15 residues. The ends were cut back, 5 bases at V and 0 bases at J, with 14 bases in the middle. In nucleotides, the CDR3 is TGTGCCAGCAGCCCCGGGTCAGGGAGCTCCTACGAGCAGTACTTC. Amino acids: CASSPGSGSSYEQYF.

As regards this clone: Mismatch with germline at one junction end may stem from a read error. The chain links TRBV7-3 to TRBJ1-2; no definite D call. Germline CDR1 is SGHTA and CDR2 is FQGTGA. This CDR3 has 12 amino acids. The CDR3 sequence: CASSDVGGRSFF. The CDR3 coding sequence is TGTGCCAGCAGCGACGTCGGAGGCAGGTCGTTCTTC.

This chain uses TRBV11-2 with TRBJ2-7; possible D gene TRBD2, 5 bases. CDR1 is SGHAT and CDR2 is FQNNGV in the germline V gene. The V end was cut by 5 bases, the J end by 0 bases, with 14 bases between. The CDR3 is 15 residues long. The DNA for the CDR3 is TGTGCCAGCAGCGATATTAGCGCTGACTCCTACGAGCAGTACTTC. Protein product: CASSDISADSYEQYF.

For this clone: Other DNA sequences of this sample code for an identical CDR3. The chain has TRBV9 and TRBJ2-2; no clear D. V lost 2 bases to trimming and J lost 2 bases, with 1 base between them. The germline V gene has CDR1 SGDLS and CDR2 YYNGEE. The CDR3 has 12 residues. DNA of the CDR3: TGTGCCAGCAGCGTTAACACCGGGGAGCTGTTTTTT. Translating gives CASSVNTGELFF.

V and J are TRBV6-5 and TRBJ2-5; 7 nucleotides agree with TRBD1. Unmatched junction bases numbered 12, after V lost 6 bases and J lost 5 bases. The CDR3 runs 15 residues. Germline V gene sequence: CDR1 MNHEY, CDR2 SVGAGI. Here the CDR3 reads CASSQQGNPRETQYF. The CDR3 DNA is TGTGCCAGCAGCCAACAGGGGAATCCCAGGGAGACCCAGTACTTC.

The chain combines TRBV4-1 with TRBJ2-4; maybe TRBD1 (5 bases). CDR1 is MGHRA, CDR2 YSYEKL, per germline. V lost 0 bases and J lost 15, with 12 bases in between. This CDR3 has 12 amino acids. CDR3 bases: TGCGCCAGCAGCCAAGATGGACATCATCGGTACTTC. It codes for CASSQDGHHRYF.

The chain uses TRBV27 and TRBJ2-7, with 7 bases that match TRBD1. V dropped 3 bases and J dropped 1; count of bases not matched to a gene: 3. The germline V gene encodes CDR1 MNHEY and CDR2 SMNVEV (reference sequence). This CDR3 region has 14 residues. The CDR3 region is CASSFRGKSYEQYF. The DNA of the CDR3 is TGTGCCAGCAGTTTCAGGGGGAAATCCTACGAGCAGTACTTC.

The rearrangement links TRBV29-1 to TRBJ2-2; 11 bases match TRBD2. This CDR3 contains 16 residues. V was clipped by 5 bases and J by 7 bases; unmatched bases: 12. Germline CDR1 SQVTM, CDR2 ANQGSEA. In DNA form, the CDR3 reads TGCAGCGTTCGGACCCTAGCGGGGGGTTTTGACGGGGAGCTGTTTTTT. This gives the protein CSVRTLAGGFDGELFF.

The CDR3 protein is CASSPSGTGELFF. The CDR3 bases are TGTGCCAGCAGCCCTAGCGGGACCGGGGAGCTGTTTTTT. This chain joins TRBV9 and TRBJ2-2; TRBD2 agrees at 8 bases. Germline V gives CDR1 SGDLS, CDR2 YYNGEE. V was clipped by 4 bases and J by 5 bases; unmatched bases: 1. The CDR3 runs 13 residues.

The chain has TRBV5-1 and TRBJ2-1; D perhaps matches TRBD1 (6 bases). The CDR3 sequence is 15 residues long. Germline CDR1 SGHRS, CDR2 YFSETQ. V lost 1 base, J lost 6 bases, and 14 bases lay in between. DNA of the CDR3: TGCGCCAGCAGCTTGAGGCAGGGGTTGAGCAATGAGCAGTTCTTC. Encoded protein: CASSLRQGLSNEQFF. Filled out from reference TRBV5-1 and TRBJ2-1, the complete variable domain reads KAGVTQTPRYLIKTRGQQVTLSCSPISGHRSVSWYQQTPGQGLQFLFEYFSETQRNKGNFPGRFSGRQFSNSRSEMNVSTLELGDSALYLCASSLRQGLSNEQFFGPGTRLTVL.

The gene calls are TRBV4-1 and TRBJ2-6; the match to TRBD2 covers 12 bases. The CDR3 has 21 amino acids. Germline CDR1 and CDR2: MGHRA and YSYEKL. V lost 1 base to trimming and J lost 2 bases; unmatched junction nucleotides: 12. DNA for the CDR3: TGCGCCAGCAGCCAAGCCGCCCGACTAGCGGGAGTATCCCCTGGGGCCAACGTCCTGACTTTC. This encodes CASSQAARLAGVSPGANVLTF.

This chain links TRBV5-1 with TRBJ2-2; unclear D gene. This CDR3 contains 17 residues. CDR1 and CDR2 from the germline V gene are SGHRS and YFSETQ. V lost 3 bases, J lost 0 bases, and 15 bases lay in between. CDR3 region: CASSSTRVTTNTGELFF. The CDR3 DNA reads as TGCGCCAGCAGCTCCACCCGCGTCACCACGAACACCGGGGAGCTGTTTTTT.

The rearrangement links TRBV9 to TRBJ2-1; D not certain. The CDR3 loop spans 13 amino acids. The ends were cut back, 0 bases at V and 8 bases at J, with 9 bases in the middle. Germline CDR1 SGDLS, CDR2 YYNGEE. CDR3 in DNA: TGTGCCAGCAGCGTAGGGAGCTGGGATGAGCAGTTCTTC. The encoded protein is CASSVGSWDEQFF.

The rearrangement links TRBV15 to TRBJ2-7; 16 bases are a match to TRBD2. The CDR3 extends over 16 amino acids. V gave up 4 bases and J gave up 6 bases; unmatched junction bases: 6. CDR1 is LNHNV, CDR2 YYDKDF, per germline (reference sequence). DNA for the CDR3: TGTGCCACCAGCACCGGGACTAGCGGGAGGGCCTTCGAGCAGTACTTC. Its translation is CATSTGTSGRAFEQYF.

The J gene is TRBJ2-3, the V gene TRBV6-1; maybe TRBD1 (6 bases). CDR3 length equals 15 residues. V dropped 3 bases and J dropped 3 bases, with 13 bases sitting between them. The germline V gene has CDR1 MNHNS and CDR2 SASEGT. The DNA for the CDR3 is TGTGCCAGCAGTGACTACAGGGTGTCGACAGATACGCAGTATTTT. This sequence encodes CASSDYRVSTDTQYF.

This clone was counted between two and nine times. The gene calls are TRBV7-9 and TRBJ2-5; TRBD1 matches at 9 bases. With 6 bases clipped from V and 1 base from J, the junction kept 6 bases outside the gene matches. Germline CDR1 SEHNR, CDR2 FQNEAQ (reference sequence). The CDR3 totals 15 residues. This CDR3 is CASSFQDRGQETQYF. DNA of the CDR3: TGTGCCAGCAGTTTCCAGGACAGGGGCCAAGAGACCCAGTACTTC.

This clone is medium-sized within its sample. This rearrangement joins TRBV5-6 to TRBJ2-3; D remains ambiguous. The V gene's germline CDR1 is SGHDT and CDR2 YYEEEE. V was trimmed by 2 bases and J by 2 bases, leaving 15 bases between them. There are 16 residues in the CDR3. Written as DNA, the CDR3 is TGTGCCAGCAGCTTAGAAGGTTTCCCCCACACAGATACGCAGTATTTT. Amino acid sequence: CASSLEGFPHTDTQYF.

The chain has TRBV28 and TRBJ2-1; 11 positions match TRBD1. This CDR3 is built from 14 residues. V lost 10 bases and J lost 7; bases outside the gene matches: 9. The germline CDR1 and CDR2 sequences are MDHEN and SYDVKM. DNA of the CDR3: TGTGCCACTTGCGGACAGGGGGCATGGAATGAGCAGTTCTTC. Its protein is CATCGQGAWNEQFF.

The rearrangement uses TRBV10-3 and TRBJ2-3; 11 nucleotides align to TRBD1. The CDR3 length is 17 residues. Germline V CDR1 and CDR2: ENHRY, SYGVKD. V shed 3 bases and J 5 bases; nucleotides not matched to a gene: 10. For the CDR3, the DNA is TGTGCCATCAGTGATCCCGGACAGGGGGCGTACGGAGATACGCAGTATTTT. Translation gives CAISDPGQGAYGDTQYF.

The chain employs TRBV2 and TRBJ1-2; D is undetermined. The germline V and J ends were trimmed by 10 bases and 6 bases, with 24 bases remaining between them. The CDR3 sequence is 15 residues long. The germline V gene has CDR1 SNHLY and CDR2 FYNNEI. The CDR3 DNA sequence: TGTGCCACCCTTCTAACCAAGGGAGGGCTGGATGGCTACACCTTC. Translation gives CATLLTKGGLDGYTF. Filled out from reference TRBV2 and TRBJ1-2, the complete variable domain reads EPEVTQTPSHQVTQMGQEVILRCVPISNHLYFYWYRQILGQKVEFLVSFYNNEISEKSEIFDDQFSVERPDGSNFTLKIRSTKLEDSAMYFCATLLTKGGLDGYTFGSGTRLTVV.

The rearrangement joins TRBV27 to TRBJ2-3; 10 bases map to TRBD2. The germline V gene has CDR1 MNHEY and CDR2 SMNVEV (reference sequence). The CDR3 is made up of 15 amino acids. V lost 7 bases to trimming and J lost 2 bases; unmatched junction nucleotides: 6. CDR3 in amino acids: CASTSLAGVTDTQYF. The CDR3 coding sequence is TGTGCCAGCACCTCCCTAGCGGGGGTCACAGATACGCAGTATTTT.

The rearrangement uses TRBV7-6 and TRBJ2-1, with TRBD1 as a possible D gene (6 bases). V was pared by 1 base and J by 8 bases, with 12 bases between. The CDR3 runs 14 residues. Germline CDR1 is SGHVS and CDR2 is FNYEAQ. CDR3 amino acids: CASSLDGTIDEQFF. The CDR3 coding sequence is TGTGCCAGCAGCTTAGACGGGACAATCGATGAGCAGTTCTTC.

The rearrangement uses TRBV4-1 and TRBJ2-4; the D call may be TRBD1 or TRBD2 (5 bases each). V was cut by 2 bases and J by 13 bases, with 15 bases left in between. Germline CDR1 and CDR2: MGHRA and YSYEKL. The CDR3 spans 13 residues. CDR3 residues: CASSQNGAKGQYF. Here the CDR3 DNA reads TGCGCCAGCAGCCAAAACGGGGCGAAAGGGCAGTACTTC.

This chain joins TRBV5-4 and TRBJ1-1; D is unresolved. In germline, CDR1 is SGHNT, CDR2 YYREEE (reference sequence). The CDR3 extends over 12 amino acids. Trimming shortened V by 4 bases and J by 4 bases, and 8 bases separated the two germline ends. This CDR3 is CASSPAPTEAFF. In DNA, the CDR3 is TGTGCCAGCAGCCCGGCCCCCACTGAAGCTTTCTTT.